This TCR beta chain derives from a study of blood T cells in healthy people across ages. Findings and caveats of the study: More naive CD4+ cells and higher diversity were found in long-lived than in aged donors.

The V gene's germline CDR1 is LGHNT and CDR2 FRNRAP. CDR3 length: 15 amino acids. After removal of 6 bases from V and 2 bases from J, the junction contained 6 bases not matched to a gene. With a J-beta primer mix and a sample-barcoded 5' primer, a second PCR ran roughly 6 to 12 cycles. Every cDNA molecule carried a tag from a template-switch adaptor bearing 12 random nucleotides. A single record per CDR3 protein comes from TCRdb applying MiXCR to the 5' RACE reads. The repertoire holds 1 million or so distinct CDR3 sequences, with more than 35% as singletons. There are many counts of this clonotype. Its target is not known.

The sample comprised blood. The TCR originated in a woman in her fifties or sixties in good health. V gene TRBV12-5 combines with J gene TRBJ2-3, with TRBD2 matching 9 bases. The CDR3 coding sequence is TGTGCTAGTGGCTCTAGCGGGACTTACACAGATACGCAGTATTTT. Protein product: CASGSSGTYTDTQYF. Full variable domain (remainder filled in from reference TRBV12-5 and TRBJ2-3): DARVTQTPRHKVTEMGQEVTMRCQPILGHNTVFWYRQTMMQGLELLAYFRNRAPLDDSGMPKDRFSAEMPDATLATLKIQPSEPRDSAVYFCASGSSGTYTDTQYFGPGTRLTVL.